This entry describes one T cell receptor (beta chain). The entry originates in a study of blood T cell repertoires in COVID-19. Study in general: The cDNA or gDNA used as material had been derived from T cells, B-cell-depleted T cells, or PBMCs.

Enrolment of Seattle patients took place during active infection, and they were followed longitudinally. In the original processing: Reference gene primer amplification gave estimated nucleated cell counts. Method: immunoSEQ multiplex PCR; TCRdb's copy keeps in-frame clones and lacks some. V and J calls plus clone size are reproduced from that table; the DNA served to infer D and trimming. Of over 200,000 clones listed, 85% to 90% are singletons. The CDR3 has 13 amino acids. V was cut by 4 bases and J by 5 bases, with 12 bases left in between. Germline V gives CDR1 SGHRS, CDR2 YFSETQ. The gene calls are TRBV5-1 and TRBJ1-1; no definite D call. The sample consisted of peripheral blood. The receptor comes from a young man with COVID-19, enrolled during active disease. CDR3 sequence reads: CASSVAPGTEAFF. The CDR3 nucleotides are TGCGCCAGCAGCGTTGCCCCGGGTACTGAAGCTTTCTTT.